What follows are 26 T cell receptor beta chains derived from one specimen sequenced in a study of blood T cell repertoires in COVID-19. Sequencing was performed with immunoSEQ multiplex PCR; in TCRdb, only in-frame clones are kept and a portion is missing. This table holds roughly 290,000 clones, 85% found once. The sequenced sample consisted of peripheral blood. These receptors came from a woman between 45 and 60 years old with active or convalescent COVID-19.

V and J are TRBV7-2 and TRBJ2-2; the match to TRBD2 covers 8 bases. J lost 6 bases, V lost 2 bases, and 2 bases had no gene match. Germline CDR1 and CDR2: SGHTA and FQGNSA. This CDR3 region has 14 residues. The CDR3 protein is CASSLSGRAGELFF. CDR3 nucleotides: TGTGCCAGCAGCTTATCCGGGAGGGCCGGGGAGCTGTTTTTT. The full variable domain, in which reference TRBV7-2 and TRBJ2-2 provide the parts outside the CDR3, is GAGVSQSPSNKVTEKGKDVELRCDPISGHTALYWYRQSLGQGLEFLIYFQGNSAPDKSGLPSDRFSAERTGGSVSTLTIQRTQQEDSAVYLCASSLSGRAGELFFGEGSRLTVL.

CDR3: CASSNPGQKETQYF. As DNA, the CDR3 is TGTGCCAGTAGTAACCCGGGACAGAAAGAGACCCAGTACTTC. This chain links TRBV19 with TRBJ2-5; 7 bases match TRBD1. Germline lookup yields CDR1 LNHDA and CDR2 SQIVND (reference sequence). J gave up 3 bases and V 4 bases, and 5 bases lay outside the gene matches. This CDR3 comprises 14 residues.

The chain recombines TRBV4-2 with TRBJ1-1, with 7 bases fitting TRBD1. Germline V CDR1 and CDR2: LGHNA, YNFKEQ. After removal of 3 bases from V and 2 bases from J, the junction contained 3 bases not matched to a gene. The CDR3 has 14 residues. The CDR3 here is CASSHGQVNTEAFF. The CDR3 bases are TGTGCCAGCAGCCATGGACAGGTAAACACTGAAGCTTTCTTT.

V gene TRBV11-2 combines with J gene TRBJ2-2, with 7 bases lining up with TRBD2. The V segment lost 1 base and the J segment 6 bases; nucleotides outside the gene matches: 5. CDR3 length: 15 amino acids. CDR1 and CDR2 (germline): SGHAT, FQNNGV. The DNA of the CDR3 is TGTGCCAGCAGCTTAGGACTAGCCGGGTCCGGGGAGCTGTTTTTT. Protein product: CASSLGLAGSGELFF.

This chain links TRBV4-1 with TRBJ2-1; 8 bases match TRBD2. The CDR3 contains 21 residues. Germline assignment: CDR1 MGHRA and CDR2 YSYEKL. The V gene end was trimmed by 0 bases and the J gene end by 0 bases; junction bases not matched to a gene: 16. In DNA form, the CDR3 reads TGCGCCAGCAGCCAAGAATCAAGCGGGAGAACCGCCCTCAGCTCCTACAATGAGCAGTTCTTC. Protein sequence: CASSQESSGRTALSSYNEQFF.

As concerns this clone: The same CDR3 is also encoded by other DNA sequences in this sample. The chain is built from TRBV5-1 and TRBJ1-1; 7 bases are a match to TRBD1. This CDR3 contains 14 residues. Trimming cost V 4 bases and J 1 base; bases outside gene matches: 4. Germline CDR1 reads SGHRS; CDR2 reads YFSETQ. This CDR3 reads CASSPGTANTEAFF. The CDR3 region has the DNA TGCGCCAGCAGCCCAGGGACAGCGAACACTGAAGCTTTCTTT. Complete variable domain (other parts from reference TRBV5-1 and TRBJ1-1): KAGVTQTPRYLIKTRGQQVTLSCSPISGHRSVSWYQQTPGQGLQFLFEYFSETQRNKGNFPGRFSGRQFSNSRSEMNVSTLELGDSALYLCASSPGTANTEAFFGQGTRLTVV.

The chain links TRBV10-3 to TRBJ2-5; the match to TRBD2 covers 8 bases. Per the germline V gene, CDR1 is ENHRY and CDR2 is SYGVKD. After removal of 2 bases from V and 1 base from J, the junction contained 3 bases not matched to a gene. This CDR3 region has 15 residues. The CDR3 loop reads CAISEGAGGQETQYF. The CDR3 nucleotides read TGTGCCATCAGTGAGGGGGCGGGAGGCCAAGAGACCCAGTACTTC.

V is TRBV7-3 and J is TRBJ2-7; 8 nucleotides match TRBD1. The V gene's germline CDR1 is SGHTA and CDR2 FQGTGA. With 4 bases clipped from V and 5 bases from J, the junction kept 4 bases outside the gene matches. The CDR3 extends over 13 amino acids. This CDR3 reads CASSSGQANEQYF. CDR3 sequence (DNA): TGTGCCAGCAGCTCGGGACAGGCGAACGAGCAGTACTTC. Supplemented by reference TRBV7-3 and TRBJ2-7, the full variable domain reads GAGVSQTPSNKVTEKGKYVELRCDPISGHTALYWYRQSLGQGPEFLIYFQGTGAADDSGLPNDRFFAVRPEGSVSTLKIQRTERGDSAVYLCASSSGQANEQYFGPGTRLTVT.

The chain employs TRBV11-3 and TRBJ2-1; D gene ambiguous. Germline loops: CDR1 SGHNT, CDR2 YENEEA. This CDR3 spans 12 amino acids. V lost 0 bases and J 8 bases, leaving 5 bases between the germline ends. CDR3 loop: CASSLDNYEQFF. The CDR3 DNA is TGTGCCAGCAGCTTAGATAACTATGAGCAGTTCTTC.

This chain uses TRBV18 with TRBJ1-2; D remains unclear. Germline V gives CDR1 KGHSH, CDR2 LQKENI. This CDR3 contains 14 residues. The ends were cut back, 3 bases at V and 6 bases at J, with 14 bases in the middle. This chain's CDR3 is CASSPRLEGDGYTF. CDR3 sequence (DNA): TGTGCCAGCTCACCGCGATTAGAGGGTGATGGCTACACCTTC.

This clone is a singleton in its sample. As DNA, the CDR3 is TGTGCCACCAGTAGAACAGGCTCCTACGAGCAGTACTTC. This translates into CATSRTGSYEQYF. The chain couples TRBV24-1 to TRBJ2-7; tentatively, D is TRBD1 (5 bases). The CDR3 contains 13 residues. The V and J ends lost 6 bases and 0 bases respectively, with 8 bases between them. Germline CDR1 is KGHDR and CDR2 is SFDVKD.

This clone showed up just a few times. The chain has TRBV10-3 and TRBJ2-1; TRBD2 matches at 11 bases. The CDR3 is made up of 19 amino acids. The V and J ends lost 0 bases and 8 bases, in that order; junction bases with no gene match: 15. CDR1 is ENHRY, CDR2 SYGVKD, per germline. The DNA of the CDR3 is TGTGCCATCAGTGAGTCGATTATTAGCGGGAGGGCCAGGTTATATGAGCAGTTCTTC. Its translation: CAISESIISGRARLYEQFF.

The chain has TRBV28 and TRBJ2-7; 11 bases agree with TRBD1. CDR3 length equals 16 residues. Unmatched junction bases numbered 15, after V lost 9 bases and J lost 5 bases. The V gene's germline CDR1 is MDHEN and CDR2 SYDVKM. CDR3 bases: TGTGCCAGTTCCTTATCAGGGACAGGGGGTGTTCACGAGCAGTACTTC. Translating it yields CASSLSGTGGVHEQYF.

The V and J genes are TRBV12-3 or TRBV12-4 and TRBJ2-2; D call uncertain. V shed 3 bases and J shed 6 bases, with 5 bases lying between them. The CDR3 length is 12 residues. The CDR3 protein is CASSFGPGELFF. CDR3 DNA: TGTGCCAGCAGTTTCGGTCCCGGGGAGCTGTTTTTT.

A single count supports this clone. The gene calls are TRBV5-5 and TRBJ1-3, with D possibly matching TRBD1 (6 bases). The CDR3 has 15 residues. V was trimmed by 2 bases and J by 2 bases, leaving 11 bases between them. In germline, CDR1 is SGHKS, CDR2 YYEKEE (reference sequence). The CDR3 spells CASSFGQIPGNTIYF. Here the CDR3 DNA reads TGTGCCAGCAGCTTTGGACAGATTCCTGGAAACACCATATATTTT.

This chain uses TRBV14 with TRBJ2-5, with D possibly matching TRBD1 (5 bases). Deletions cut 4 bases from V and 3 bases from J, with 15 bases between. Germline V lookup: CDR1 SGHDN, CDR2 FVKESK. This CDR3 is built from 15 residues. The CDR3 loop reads CASSPFHRLKETQYF. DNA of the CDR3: TGTGCCAGCAGCCCGTTCCACAGGTTGAAAGAGACCCAGTACTTC. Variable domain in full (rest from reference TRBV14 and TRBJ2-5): EAGVTQFPSHSVIEKGQTVTLRCDPISGHDNLYWYRRVMGKEIKFLLHFVKESKQDESGMPNNRFLAERTGGTYSTLKVQPAELEDSGVYFCASSPFHRLKETQYFGPGTRLLVL.

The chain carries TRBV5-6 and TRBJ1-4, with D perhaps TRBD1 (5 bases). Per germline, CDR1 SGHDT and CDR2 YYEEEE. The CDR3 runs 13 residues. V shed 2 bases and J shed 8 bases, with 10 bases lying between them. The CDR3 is CASSFGGREKLFF. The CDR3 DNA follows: TGTGCCAGCAGCTTCGGGGGAAGGGAAAAACTGTTTTTT.

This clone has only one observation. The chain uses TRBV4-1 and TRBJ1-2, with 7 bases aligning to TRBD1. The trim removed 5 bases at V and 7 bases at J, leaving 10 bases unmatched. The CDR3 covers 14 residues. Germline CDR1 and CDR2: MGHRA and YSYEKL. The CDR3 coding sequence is TGCGCCAGCAGCGACGGACAGGTGATAGGTGGCTACACCTTC. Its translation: CASSDGQVIGGYTF.

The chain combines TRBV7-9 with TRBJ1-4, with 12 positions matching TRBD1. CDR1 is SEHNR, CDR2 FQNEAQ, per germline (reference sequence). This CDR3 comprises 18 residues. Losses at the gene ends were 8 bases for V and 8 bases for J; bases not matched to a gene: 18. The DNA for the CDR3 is TGTGCCAGCGGAACCGGGACAGGGGGCATTTTAGTATGGGAAAAACTGTTTTTT. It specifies CASGTGTGGILVWEKLFF.

Here the CDR3 DNA reads TGCGCCAGCAGCTTGCCTAGCGGAGCCGAGCAGTACTTC. It specifies CASSLPSGAEQYF. The V and J genes are TRBV5-1 and TRBJ2-7; 7 bases align to TRBD2. V dropped 1 base and J dropped 6; count of bases not matched to a gene: 4. Germline CDR1 is SGHRS and CDR2 is YFSETQ. This CDR3 is 13 amino acids long.

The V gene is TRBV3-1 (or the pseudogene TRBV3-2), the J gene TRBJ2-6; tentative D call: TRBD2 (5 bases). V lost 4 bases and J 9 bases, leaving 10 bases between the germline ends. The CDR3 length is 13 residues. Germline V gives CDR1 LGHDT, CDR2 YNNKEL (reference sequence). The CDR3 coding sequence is TGTGCCAGCAGCCCGGGGAAGGGCAACGTCCTGACTTTC. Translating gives CASSPGKGNVLTF.

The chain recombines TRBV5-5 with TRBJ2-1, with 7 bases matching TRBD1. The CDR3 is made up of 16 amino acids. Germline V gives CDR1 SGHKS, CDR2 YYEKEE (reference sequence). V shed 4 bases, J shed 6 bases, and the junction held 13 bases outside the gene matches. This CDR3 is CASSPDGQVRGNEQFF. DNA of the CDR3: TGTGCCAGCAGCCCAGACGGACAGGTCAGAGGCAATGAGCAGTTCTTC.

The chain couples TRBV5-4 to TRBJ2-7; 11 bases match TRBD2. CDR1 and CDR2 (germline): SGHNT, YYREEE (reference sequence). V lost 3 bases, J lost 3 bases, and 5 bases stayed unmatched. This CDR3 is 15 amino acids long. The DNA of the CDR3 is TGTGCCAGCAGCTCTTCACTAGCGGGAGTCTACGAGCAGTACTTC. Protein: CASSSSLAGVYEQYF.

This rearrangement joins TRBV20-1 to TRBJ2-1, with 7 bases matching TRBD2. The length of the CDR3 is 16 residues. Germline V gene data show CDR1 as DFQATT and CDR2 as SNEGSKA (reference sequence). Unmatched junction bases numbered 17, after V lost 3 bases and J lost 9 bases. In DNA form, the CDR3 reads TGCAGTGCTAGTAGCGGGCGGGTAACCACACGTACTGAGCAGTTCTTC. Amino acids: CSASSGRVTTRTEQFF.

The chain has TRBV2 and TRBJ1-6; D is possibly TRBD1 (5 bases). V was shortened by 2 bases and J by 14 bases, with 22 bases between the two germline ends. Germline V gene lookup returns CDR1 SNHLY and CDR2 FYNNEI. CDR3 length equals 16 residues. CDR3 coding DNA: TGTGCCAGCAGTGAACGACAGAACGCTGTTGGGTCCACCCTCCACTTT. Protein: CASSERQNAVGSTLHF.

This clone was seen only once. The CDR3 here is CASSPQRESEVKFF. CDR3 DNA sequence: TGTGCCAGCAGCCCACAGCGGGAGTCGGAAGTTAAGTTCTTC. The V call is TRBV11-2, the J call TRBJ2-1, with 8 bases fitting TRBD2. The trim removed 5 bases at V and 14 bases at J, leaving 14 bases unmatched. The CDR3 totals 14 residues. Germline-derived CDR1 and CDR2 are SGHAT and FQNNGV.